This T cell receptor beta chain came from a study of cytomegalovirus exposure and HLA in healthy donors. Study results and caveats: CMV antigen specificity of a few CMV-associated chains was confirmed in vitro. More clonal expansion characterized HLA-associated TCR beta chains than equally common others in a later analysis.

Researchers ran the PCR with 60 Vbeta and 13 Jbeta primers. Only in-frame clones appear in the TCRdb table, and some are missing; sequencing was by immunoSEQ multiplex PCR. The table shows 210,000 or so clones, with 70% to 85% occurring only once. The CDR3 runs 12 residues. CDR1 and CDR2 (germline): SGHAT, FQNNGV. Note on this clone: Its antigen is currently unknown.

The sequenced material came from PBMCs. The rearrangement links TRBV11-2 to TRBJ2-5, with D perhaps matching TRBD1 (5 bases). The J call may be wrong; the DNA end is better matched by TRBJ2-7. The TCR sequence derives from a woman between 35 and 50 years old in good health and CMV-seronegative. DNA for the CDR3: TGTGCCAGCAGCCGATCAGGGTACGAGCAGTACTTC. Amino acid sequence: CASSRSGYEQYF.